A single sample gave rise to the 12 T cell receptor beta chains below, sequenced in a study of blood T cell repertoires in COVID-19. TCRdb keeps only in-frame clones here, not all; method: immunoSEQ multiplex PCR. This repertoire shows 140,000 or so clones, roughly 82% found once; its top ten account for about 10%. The sequenced sample was peripheral blood. The receptors come from a man in his 60s with active or convalescent COVID-19.

The V gene is TRBV28, the J gene TRBJ1-2, with 8 bases lining up with TRBD1. J was trimmed by 5 bases and V by 4 bases; bases with no gene match: 12. The germline V gene encodes CDR1 MDHEN and CDR2 SYDVKM. The CDR3 consists of 16 residues. CDR3 amino acids: CASSSAGQDLGYGYTF. The DNA of the CDR3 is TGTGCCAGCAGTTCAGCGGGACAGGACCTAGGTTATGGCTACACCTTC.

V and J are TRBV27 and TRBJ2-5; D is uncertain. V gave up 0 bases and J gave up 2 bases, with 10 bases separating them. Looked up from germline, CDR1 is MNHEY and CDR2 is SMNVEV (reference sequence). CDR3 length: 15 amino acids. CDR3 protein: CASSLSGTAQETQYF. The CDR3, as DNA: TGTGCCAGCAGTTTATCGGGTACAGCTCAAGAGACCCAGTACTTC.

The rearrangement joins TRBV27 to TRBJ2-7; maybe TRBD2 (5 bases). This CDR3 has 16 residues. From germline, CDR1 is MNHEY and CDR2 SMNVEV (reference sequence). Trimming removed 0 bases from V and 0 bases from J, with 12 bases in between. CDR3 in amino acids: CASSLSAGPSSYEQYF. In nucleotides, the CDR3 is TGTGCCAGCAGTTTATCCGCGGGCCCCAGCTCCTACGAGCAGTACTTC.

With regard to this clone: Other DNA sequences within the sample encode an identical CDR3. The chain has TRBV12-3 or TRBV12-4 and TRBJ1-2; 7 bases are shared with TRBD1. The CDR3 has 13 residues. The V gene end was trimmed by 3 bases and the J gene end by 2 bases; junction bases not matched to a gene: 0. DNA of the CDR3: TGTGCCAGCAGTTTGGGACAGAACTATGGCTACACCTTC. Its translation: CASSLGQNYGYTF.

The chain combines TRBV9 with TRBJ1-1, with 8 bases lining up with TRBD1. Germline V gives CDR1 SGDLS, CDR2 YYNGEE. The CDR3 covers 16 residues. V was pared by 4 bases and J by 4 bases, with 12 bases of the junction left unmatched. CDR3 DNA: TGTGCCAGCAGCATGACAGGGGTAGGCACGGTCACTGAAGCTTTCTTT. Translated, it gives CASSMTGVGTVTEAFF.

This chain uses TRBV18 with TRBJ2-5; 7 bases align to TRBD1. V was clipped by 0 bases and J by 5 bases; unmatched bases: 3. This CDR3 comprises 14 residues. In germline, CDR1 is KGHSH, CDR2 LQKENI. As DNA, the CDR3 is TGTGCCAGCTCACCACCGACAGGGCCGGAGACCCAGTACTTC. This encodes CASSPPTGPETQYF.

This chain uses TRBV7-9 with TRBJ2-2; possibly TRBD2 for D (5 bases). This CDR3 comprises 17 residues. The germline V gene has CDR1 SEHNR and CDR2 FQNEAQ (reference sequence). Trimming shortened V by 2 bases and J by 3 bases, and 16 bases separated the two germline ends. CDR3 in amino acids: CASSLRSPSPHTGELFF. CDR3 DNA: TGTGCCAGCAGCTTACGGTCCCCTAGCCCCCACACCGGGGAGCTGTTTTTT.

The V gene is TRBV27, the J gene TRBJ1-4, with 8 nucleotides matching TRBD1. Trimming at V came to 2 bases and at J to 11 bases, leaving 13 bases not matched to a gene. Germline V lookup: CDR1 MNHEY, CDR2 SMNVEV (reference sequence). The CDR3 has 16 amino acids. Here the CDR3 reads CASSLPTGAGVGKLFF. For the CDR3, the DNA is TGTGCCAGCAGTTTACCGACAGGGGCGGGAGTTGGGAAACTGTTTTTT.

The V gene is TRBV5-8, the J gene TRBJ1-6, with TRBD1 identical over 7 bases. The junction had 1 base not matched to a gene; V was cut back by 4 bases and J by 3 bases. The CDR3 length is 14 residues. Germline assignment: CDR1 SGHTS and CDR2 YDEGEE. DNA for the CDR3: TGTGCCAGCAGCCGGGACAGCTATAATTCACCCCTCCACTTT. It is translated as CASSRDSYNSPLHF.

The gene calls are TRBV7-2 and TRBJ1-2; 10 bases agree with TRBD1. CDR3 length: 15 amino acids. The J segment lost 4 bases and the V segment lost 3 bases, leaving 5 bases of the junction unmatched. From germline, CDR1 is SGHTA and CDR2 FQGNSA. CDR3 bases: TGTGCCAGCAGCTTTCGCCGGGACAGGGGCTATGGCTACACCTTC. As protein: CASSFRRDRGYGYTF.

V is TRBV30 and J is TRBJ1-5, with D maybe TRBD1 (6 bases). Germline lookup yields CDR1 GTSNPN and CDR2 SVGIG (reference sequence). V lost 5 bases to trimming and J lost 6 bases, with 14 bases between them. CDR3 size: 13 residues. CDR3 in amino acids: CAWDQGSSQPQHF. CDR3 nucleotides: TGTGCCTGGGATCAGGGGTCCAGTCAGCCCCAGCATTTT.

This clone was detected only a few times. The V call is TRBV5-6, the J call TRBJ2-7; the D gene is possibly TRBD2 (6 bases). Trimming cost V 0 bases and J 7 bases, with 14 bases left between them. The CDR3 runs 14 residues. Germline V lookup: CDR1 SGHDT, CDR2 YYEEEE. CDR3 region: CASSLDGTWGEQYF. Here the CDR3 DNA reads TGTGCCAGCAGCTTGGATGGGACTTGGGGTGAGCAGTACTTC.